Shown below are 13 T cell receptor beta chains from a single sample sequenced in a study of T cells in Graves' hyperthyroidism and ophthalmopathy. It was RNA transcripts that yielded the amplified TCR beta CDR3 regions. Initially, a first-round RT-PCR of the TCR CDR3 employed the HTBI primer set. From the multiplex PCR reads, TCRdb called clonotypes with MiXCR, one entry per CDR3 protein. The data show approximately 500,000 distinct CDR3 sequences, with around 46% seen just once and around 8% held by the top ten. The sequencing input was peripheral blood or thyroid tissue (not recorded which). These receptors were collected from a woman between 18 and 29 years old with Graves' hyperthyroidism.

The CDR3 region is CSGLGTATTEAFF. CDR3 in DNA: TGCAGCGGGCTTGGGACAGCGACCACTGAAGCTTTCTTT. V gene TRBV29-1 combines with J gene TRBJ1-1; 7 bases line up with TRBD1. The CDR3 is made up of 13 amino acids. The germline gives CDR1 SQVTM, CDR2 ANQGSEA. Trimming took 7 bases from V and 4 from J; bases not matched to a gene: 9.

A few counts support this clonotype. The chain links TRBV12-3 or TRBV12-4 to TRBJ2-7, with 10 nucleotides matching TRBD2. V dropped 7 bases and J dropped 4; count of bases not matched to a gene: 13. The CDR3 has 16 residues. Here the CDR3 reads CASTSPGLADRYEQYF. CDR3 coding DNA: TGTGCCAGCACCTCACCCGGACTAGCGGACCGATACGAGCAGTACTTC.

This clonotype has ten or more counts. The chain employs TRBV20-1 and TRBJ1-2, with D possibly being TRBD1 (5 bases). This CDR3 is 12 amino acids long. Germline V lookup: CDR1 DFQATT, CDR2 SNEGSKA (reference sequence). V was shortened by 0 bases and J by 7 bases, with 9 bases between the two germline ends. As DNA, the CDR3 is TGCAGTGCTAGAGATACGGGGCGTGGCTACACCTTC. Residues: CSARDTGRGYTF.

This chain links TRBV7-2 with TRBJ1-2, with 9 bases lining up with TRBD1. Germline V gives CDR1 SGHTA, CDR2 FQGNSA. V gave up 5 bases and J gave up 6 bases; unmatched junction bases: 19. The CDR3 length is 18 residues. CDR3 bases: TGTGCCAGCAGCCCAGGACGGACAGGGGCGGGTGTCCCGAATGGCTACACCTTC. Amino acids: CASSPGRTGAGVPNGYTF.

As concerns this clonotype: The conserved closing phenylalanine or tryptophan is absent in this CDR3, likely reflecting a read error. The DNA is omitted, as the CDR3 cannot be located on it reliably, and the CDR3 follows TCRdb's listing. The rearrangement links TRBV10-3 to TRBJ2-2; the table calls TRBD2, which could not be checked here. The CDR3 spans 8 residues, counting both ends. CDR1 is ENHRY, CDR2 SYGVKD, per germline. CDR3 protein: CAIRSGTS.

This clonotype was seen at least ten times. The rearrangement links TRBV12-3 or TRBV12-4 to TRBJ1-1; the D gene is possibly TRBD1 (6 bases). Trimming took 7 bases from V and 2 from J, leaving 8 bases between them. The CDR3 loop spans 12 amino acids. The CDR3 reads CASNRVNTEAFF. CDR3 nucleotides: TGTGCCAGCAACAGGGTTAACACTGAAGCTTTCTTT.

As to this clonotype: This may be a read error: a much more frequent sequence differs by one nucleotide. The chain carries TRBV13 and TRBJ2-7; 11 bases align to TRBD1. CDR1 PRHDT and CDR2 FYEKMQ come from the germline V gene (reference sequence). The ends lost 6 bases at V and 12 bases at J; junction bases unmatched: 10. The CDR3 consists of 13 residues. The CDR3 loop is CASSPSGTGGRYF. The CDR3 nucleotides are TGTGCCAGCAGTCCCTCCGGGACAGGGGGGCGGTACTTC.

The chain is built from TRBV15 and TRBJ1-6, with unresolved D. Germline lookup yields CDR1 LNHNV and CDR2 YYDKDF (reference sequence). CDR3 length equals 16 residues. V was shortened by 3 bases and J by 5 bases, with 14 bases between the two germline ends. As DNA, the CDR3 is TGTGCCACCAGCAGCTTGGAAGGCAGCGATAATTCACCCCTCCACTTT. This codes for CATSSLEGSDNSPLHF.

The chain is built from TRBV18 and TRBJ1-2; possibly TRBD1 for D (5 bases). V was cut by 6 bases and J by 0 bases, with 14 bases left in between. CDR1 and CDR2 from the germline V gene are KGHSH and LQKENI. This CDR3 spans 15 amino acids. CDR3 bases: TGTGCCAGCTCGCCTACGACAGAGACTAACTATGGCTACACCTTC. It yields the protein CASSPTTETNYGYTF.

The J gene is TRBJ1-5, the V gene TRBV20-1; TRBD1 is a possible D gene (5 bases). With 3 bases removed from V and 11 bases from J, the gap between germline ends came to 14 bases. Germline V gene sequence: CDR1 DFQATT, CDR2 SNEGSKA (reference sequence). The CDR3 is 12 residues long. The chain's CDR3 is CSASGRGETQHF. CDR3 DNA: TGCAGTGCTAGCGGGAGGGGAGAGACCCAGCATTTT.

This clonotype was detected many times. The CDR3 DNA reads as TGTGCCAGCAGTGGGGGGGCAGGAGAGACCCAGTACTTC. It translates to CASSGGAGETQYF. V gene TRBV6-4 combines with J gene TRBJ2-5; D tentatively fits TRBD1 or TRBD2 (6 bases each). There are 13 residues in the CDR3. The V and J ends lost 4 bases and 4 bases respectively, with 10 bases between them. Germline values: CDR1 MRHNA, CDR2 SNTAGT.

Many counts were recorded for this clonotype. This chain joins TRBV10-3 and TRBJ2-1; D could derive from TRBD1 or TRBD2 (5 bases each). CDR3 length equals 13 residues. The V and J ends lost 8 bases and 4 bases respectively, with 12 bases between them. Germline V lookup: CDR1 ENHRY, CDR2 SYGVKD. Written as DNA, the CDR3 is TGTGCCATCGGGACCGCCGCTTACAATGAGCAGTTCTTC. Its protein is CAIGTAAYNEQFF.

Many counts were recorded for this clonotype. The chain carries TRBV9 and TRBJ2-2, with 8 positions matching TRBD2. This CDR3 has 16 amino acids. The V and J ends lost 4 bases and 3 bases, in that order; junction bases with no gene match: 8. Germline-derived CDR1 and CDR2 are SGDLS and YYNGEE. The CDR3 nucleotides are TGTGCCAGCAGCCCGAGACTAGCGAGGGACACCGGGGAGCTGTTTTTT. Translating gives CASSPRLARDTGELFF. The whole variable domain, filled in from reference TRBV9 and TRBJ2-2, reads DSGVTQTPKHLITATGQRVTLRCSPRSGDLSVYWYQQSLDQGLQFLIQYYNGEERAKGNILERFSAQQFPDLHSELNLSSLELGDSALYFCASSPRLARDTGELFFGEGSRLTVL.